One and the same sample provided the 32 T cell receptor beta chains below, sequenced in a study of long-term antiretroviral therapy in people with HIV. A v3.0 immunoSEQ assay was performed at survey level. Method: immunoSEQ multiplex PCR; TCRdb's copy keeps in-frame clones and lacks some. Among about 33,000 clones listed, 96% were seen once. Sequencing used unsorted PBMCs, obtained around 6.6 years after starting antiretroviral therapy. These receptors were taken from a man aged 25 to 40 with HIV.

The chain recombines TRBV19 with TRBJ2-7; tentative D call: TRBD2 (5 bases). This CDR3 has 18 amino acids. Per the germline V gene, CDR1 is LNHDA and CDR2 is SQIVND (reference sequence). Trimming shortened V by 4 bases and J by 2 bases, and 24 bases separated the two germline ends. This chain's CDR3 is CASSTSRDLRQEAYEQYF. CDR3 sequence (DNA): TGTGCCAGTAGTACCTCACGAGATCTCCGGCAGGAGGCCTACGAGCAGTACTTC.

The V and J genes are TRBV7-9 and TRBJ1-1, with D maybe TRBD1 (5 bases). V lost 1 base to trimming and J lost 0 bases, with 6 bases between them. Looked up from germline, CDR1 is SEHNR and CDR2 is FQNEAQ (reference sequence). The CDR3 runs 14 residues. The CDR3 loop is CASSLGGVNTEAFF. The CDR3 coding sequence is TGTGCCAGCAGCTTAGGGGGGGTGAACACTGAAGCTTTCTTT.

The rearrangement joins TRBV19 to TRBJ2-2; perhaps TRBD2 as D (5 bases). In germline, CDR1 is LNHDA, CDR2 SQIVND (reference sequence). V was shortened by 3 bases and J by 9 bases, with 14 bases between the two germline ends. The CDR3 length is 14 residues. The CDR3 reads CASSMARGLRELFF. CDR3 in DNA: TGTGCCAGTAGTATGGCACGGGGTCTGCGGGAGCTGTTTTTT.

V usage is TRBV11-2 and J usage is TRBJ2-1, with a tentative D call TRBD2 (5 bases). Germline-derived CDR1 and CDR2 are SGHAT and FQNNGV. The CDR3 totals 16 residues. V lost 0 bases and J lost 7, with 16 bases in between. DNA for the CDR3: TGTGCCAGCAGCTTAGAGGGAGTACTACTCGGAAATGAGCAGTTCTTC. It is translated as CASSLEGVLLGNEQFF.

The chain employs TRBV4-2 and TRBJ1-5; D unclear. V lost 0 bases to trimming and J lost 7 bases, with 16 bases between them. In germline, CDR1 is LGHNA, CDR2 YNFKEQ. This CDR3 spans 16 amino acids. The CDR3 coding sequence is TGTGCCAGCAGCCAAGATGGGTCGTTAGGGAACCAGCCCCAGCATTTT. This codes for CASSQDGSLGNQPQHF.

This clone was counted a few times. The same CDR3 can be traced to other DNA sequences in this sample. The chain has TRBV6-1 and TRBJ1-4; D is ambiguous. Germline loops: CDR1 MNHNS, CDR2 SASEGT. V lost 5 bases, J lost 0 bases, and 10 bases lay in between. The CDR3 consists of 15 residues. The CDR3: CASSRTAATNEKLFF. As DNA, the CDR3 is TGTGCCAGCAGTCGGACGGCTGCAACTAATGAAAAACTGTTTTTT.

V gene TRBV19 combines with J gene TRBJ1-2, with 7 bases identical to TRBD1. The CDR3 contains 14 residues. The trim removed 7 bases at V and 5 bases at J, leaving 10 bases unmatched. Germline CDR1 is LNHDA and CDR2 is SQIVND (reference sequence). The CDR3 DNA reads as TGTGCCAGTAAGAAGGGGGCGAGTCAGTATGGCTACACCTTC. This codes for CASKKGASQYGYTF.

V gene TRBV6-5 combines with J gene TRBJ1-2; 8 bases agree with TRBD1. CDR1 and CDR2 (germline): MNHEY, SVGAGI. Trimming at V came to 6 bases and at J to 3 bases, leaving 6 bases not matched to a gene. The length of the CDR3 is 14 residues. DNA for the CDR3: TGTGCCAGCAGGCTTACAGGGGGGGACTATGGCTACACCTTC. It is translated as CASRLTGGDYGYTF.

The chain joins TRBV7-2 to TRBJ1-2; 7 nucleotides agree with TRBD1. CDR3 length: 14 residues. With V trimmed by 0 bases and J by 6 bases, 4 bases remained unmatched. The germline CDR1 and CDR2 sequences are SGHTA and FQGNSA. The CDR3 region has the DNA TGTGCCAGCAGCTTAGCACAGGGGAGAAATGGCTACACCTTC. Residues: CASSLAQGRNGYTF.

The gene calls are TRBV19 and TRBJ2-5; TRBD2 aligns across 7 bases. CDR3 length equals 16 residues. The trim removed 1 base at V and 5 bases at J, leaving 10 bases unmatched. Looked up from germline, CDR1 is LNHDA and CDR2 is SQIVND (reference sequence). DNA of the CDR3: TGTGCCAGTAGTATAGTCCCTAGCGGTTCGGGCGAGACCCAGTACTTC. Translated, it gives CASSIVPSGSGETQYF.

The chain has TRBV11-2 and TRBJ2-7, with D hard to call. V was shortened by 1 base and J by 7 bases, with 11 bases between the two germline ends. The CDR3 extends over 13 amino acids. CDR1 and CDR2 from the germline V gene are SGHAT and FQNNGV. The CDR3 is CASSLAPSREQYF. The DNA for the CDR3 is TGTGCCAGCAGCTTAGCACCGTCGCGGGAGCAGTACTTC.

This chain joins TRBV29-1 and TRBJ2-1, with 9 nucleotides matching TRBD2. Germline V lookup: CDR1 SQVTM, CDR2 ANQGSEA. V lost 5 bases, J lost 3 bases, and 20 bases stayed unmatched. This CDR3 has 19 amino acids. Written as DNA, the CDR3 is TGCAGCGTTCAGACTATTGCGGGAGGGCCGATAAACGGCTACAATGAGCAGTTCTTC. Encoded protein: CSVQTIAGGPINGYNEQFF.

As DNA, the CDR3 is TGTGCCAGCAGTGAGGGGTCCGAGTACTTC. Protein: CASSEGSEYF. The chain links TRBV25-1 to TRBJ2-7; D not certain. The V end was cut by 3 bases, the J end by 11 bases, with 8 bases between. CDR3 length: 10 residues. Per the germline V gene, CDR1 is MGHDK and CDR2 is SYGVNS.

This clone has just one count. The J gene is TRBJ2-7, the V gene TRBV7-8; D ambiguous. The CDR3 is made up of 13 amino acids. V lost 3 bases, J lost 2 bases, and 8 bases lay in between. The germline V gene has CDR1 SGHVS and CDR2 FQNEAQ. Written as DNA, the CDR3 is TGTGCCAGCAGCTTTAGTACAGCCTACGAGCAGTACTTC. Translating it yields CASSFSTAYEQYF.

The V and J genes are TRBV5-5 and TRBJ2-5; D possibly corresponds to TRBD1 (6 bases). In germline, CDR1 is SGHKS, CDR2 YYEKEE (reference sequence). Trimming pared 4 bases from V and 1 base from J, leaving 11 bases between. The CDR3 covers 14 residues. Here the CDR3 reads CASSPRTVQETQYF. In nucleotides, the CDR3 is TGTGCCAGCAGCCCACGGACAGTCCAAGAGACCCAGTACTTC.

The CDR3 nucleotides are TGCGCCAGCAGCTTGAGCGGGACAGGGGAAGAAGATCAGTACTTC. This codes for CASSLSGTGEEDQYF. The chain combines TRBV5-1 with TRBJ2-7; TRBD1 agrees at 10 bases. The CDR3 is 15 residues long. Germline CDR1 SGHRS, CDR2 YFSETQ. V dropped 1 base and J dropped 10; count of bases not matched to a gene: 11.

The genes are TRBV29-1 and TRBJ2-7; TRBD2 agrees at 7 bases. V was pared by 1 base and J by 5 bases, with 5 bases of the junction left unmatched. This CDR3 region has 13 residues. The germline V gene encodes CDR1 SQVTM and CDR2 ANQGSEA. The CDR3 here is CSVEGGGPHEQYF. In nucleotides, the CDR3 is TGCAGCGTTGAAGGGGGAGGGCCCCACGAGCAGTACTTC.

This sequence joins TRBV6-5 and TRBJ2-7, with D possibly being TRBD2 (5 bases). Germline lookup yields CDR1 MNHEY and CDR2 SVGAGI. Trimming took off 11 bases at V and 3 bases at J, with 23 bases between the two ends. The CDR3 has 15 residues. The CDR3 protein is CAGSSPGAENYEQYF. CDR3 nucleotide sequence: TGTGCCGGCTCCTCCCCAGGAGCGGAGAACTACGAGCAGTACTTC.

The chain carries TRBV5-1 and TRBJ2-7; 7 bases line up with TRBD2. V gave up 0 bases and J gave up 7 bases; unmatched junction bases: 13. From germline, CDR1 is SGHRS and CDR2 YFSETQ. There are 16 residues in the CDR3. CDR3 protein: CASSLGSDSGLTEQYF. The CDR3 DNA sequence: TGCGCCAGCAGCTTGGGTAGTGATAGCGGGTTAACTGAGCAGTACTTC. Drawing the rest from reference TRBV5-1 and TRBJ2-7, the complete variable domain is KAGVTQTPRYLIKTRGQQVTLSCSPISGHRSVSWYQQTPGQGLQFLFEYFSETQRNKGNFPGRFSGRQFSNSRSEMNVSTLELGDSALYLCASSLGSDSGLTEQYFGPGTRLTVT.

The chain carries TRBV6-1 and TRBJ2-3, with TRBD2 as a possible D gene (6 bases). Germline V lookup: CDR1 MNHNS, CDR2 SASEGT. CDR3 length: 15 residues. The V gene lost 6 bases and the J gene lost 0 bases, with 13 bases spanning the gap. CDR3 nucleotide sequence: TGTGCCAGCAGCGATCCCGGGACTAGCACAGATACGCAGTATTTT. Its protein product is CASSDPGTSTDTQYF.

There are a few counts of this clone. The chain has TRBV19 and TRBJ1-5, with D unresolved. Germline lookup yields CDR1 LNHDA and CDR2 SQIVND (reference sequence). V was trimmed by 7 bases and J by 4 bases, leaving 20 bases between them. There are 16 residues in the CDR3. CDR3 residues: CASIPGTSLGNQPQHF. CDR3 nucleotides: TGTGCCAGTATCCCAGGCACCTCTCTGGGAAATCAGCCCCAGCATTTT.

The chain is built from TRBV5-1 and TRBJ2-7; maybe TRBD2 (6 bases). CDR1 is SGHRS, CDR2 YFSETQ, per germline. The CDR3 is 14 amino acids. Trimming took 3 bases from V and 5 from J, leaving 15 bases between them. The CDR3 region has the DNA TGCGCCAGCAGCTCCTTGACGGGAGAGGACGAGCAGTACTTC. This translates into CASSSLTGEDEQYF.

The chain links TRBV9 to TRBJ2-7; no clear D gene. Per the germline V gene, CDR1 is SGDLS and CDR2 is YYNGEE. The CDR3 spans 12 residues. V was clipped by 0 bases and J by 6 bases, with 7 bases between them. The CDR3 here is CASSVAKGEQYF. The CDR3 nucleotides are TGTGCCAGCAGCGTAGCGAAGGGCGAGCAGTACTTC. Using reference TRBV9 and TRBJ2-7 for the parts outside the CDR3, the full variable domain is DSGVTQTPKHLITATGQRVTLRCSPRSGDLSVYWYQQSLDQGLQFLIQYYNGEERAKGNILERFSAQQFPDLHSELNLSSLELGDSALYFCASSVAKGEQYFGPGTRLTVT.

This chain connects TRBV7-2 to TRBJ2-3; the D is unclear. Germline V gene data show CDR1 as SGHTA and CDR2 as FQGNSA. The germline V and J ends were trimmed by 1 base and 2 bases, with 13 bases remaining between them. This CDR3 spans 16 amino acids. The CDR3 sequence is CASSLGMRGYTDTQYF. DNA for the CDR3: TGTGCCAGCAGCTTAGGAATGAGAGGCTACACAGATACGCAGTATTTT.

This clone was recorded only once. The rearrangement uses TRBV15 and TRBJ2-5; no firm D call. V was cut by 0 bases and J by 4 bases, with 9 bases left in between. The CDR3 is made up of 14 amino acids. Germline CDR1 and CDR2: LNHNV and YYDKDF (reference sequence). The CDR3 coding sequence is TGTGCCACCAGCAGAGATCGGGCGGCAGAGACCCAGTACTTC. Translated: CATSRDRAAETQYF.

The chain recombines TRBV6-5 with TRBJ1-2, with D hard to call. This CDR3 is 14 amino acids long. The germline CDR1 and CDR2 sequences are MNHEY and SVGAGI. The ends were cut back, 2 bases at V and 4 bases at J, with 11 bases in the middle. CDR3 nucleotides: TGTGCCAGCAGTTACATCGGTACTCCCTATGGCTACACCTTC. Protein sequence: CASSYIGTPYGYTF.

The chain is built from TRBV9 and TRBJ2-1, with D possibly being TRBD1 (5 bases). V was trimmed by 3 bases and J by 1 base, leaving 11 bases between them. Germline V gene sequence: CDR1 SGDLS, CDR2 YYNGEE. The CDR3 covers 15 residues. The CDR3 protein is CASSAETASYNEQFF. CDR3 bases: TGTGCCAGCAGCGCCGAGACAGCTTCCTACAATGAGCAGTTCTTC.

The chain uses TRBV5-1 and TRBJ1-4; D possibly corresponds to TRBD1 (5 bases). CDR1 SGHRS and CDR2 YFSETQ come from the germline V gene. This CDR3 is built from 12 residues. Trimming pared 3 bases from V and 6 bases from J, leaving 6 bases between. This chain's CDR3 is CASSSRDEKLFF. DNA for the CDR3: TGCGCCAGCAGCTCCAGGGATGAAAAACTGTTTTTT.

This chain links TRBV7-2 with TRBJ2-7; D is unresolved. Germline CDR1 and CDR2: SGHTA and FQGNSA. This CDR3 has 15 residues. Between the trimmed V and J ends, which lost 0 bases and 0 bases, there was a span of 9 bases. CDR3 DNA: TGTGCCAGCAGCTTAGCGTCGCCGAGCTCCTACGAGCAGTACTTC. This gives the protein CASSLASPSSYEQYF.

This chain uses TRBV6-1 with TRBJ1-5; weak D call: TRBD1 (6 bases). CDR3 length equals 15 residues. V lost 2 bases to trimming and J lost 7 bases, with 15 bases between them. Germline V gene sequence: CDR1 MNHNS, CDR2 SASEGT. The CDR3 DNA is TGTGCCAGCAGTGAACGCGGGGGCGCCGGACAGCCCCAGCATTTT. Translation: CASSERGGAGQPQHF.

V is TRBV7-8 and J is TRBJ1-3, with D unclear. V was pared by 7 bases and J by 1 base, with 11 bases between. The V gene's germline CDR1 is SGHVS and CDR2 FQNEAQ. This CDR3 has 14 amino acids. The chain's CDR3 is CASTIGGSGNTIYF. Written as DNA, the CDR3 is TGTGCCAGCACCATCGGAGGATCTGGAAACACCATATATTTT.

This chain links TRBV2 with TRBJ2-5, with 9 bases matching TRBD2. CDR1 and CDR2 (germline): SNHLY, FYNNEI. V trimming: 3 bases; J trimming: 1 base; junction bases outside the gene matches: 3. The CDR3 loop spans 15 amino acids. CDR3 in amino acids: CASSDGGGAQETQYF. CDR3 in DNA: TGTGCCAGCAGTGATGGCGGGGGGGCCCAAGAGACCCAGTACTTC.